This T cell receptor (beta chain) emerged from a study of memory CD4+ T cells and cytomegalovirus serostatus. The method was immunoSEQ multiplex PCR; TCRdb's version includes in-frame clones alone and lacks a portion of them. The repertoire holds 70,000 to 90,000 clones, with 78% as singletons. The sort gate was single viable CD3+CD4+CD8-CD45RO+ cells for memory CD4+ T cells. Trimming left V 6 bases short and J 5 bases short, with 8 bases between. The germline gives CDR1 MGHDK, CDR2 SYGVNS. This CDR3 is 11 amino acids long. With regard to this clone: Its antigen is undetermined.

The study, taken as a whole, reports: Each of 65 to 75 CMV-associated TCRbeta sequences occurred in one to five individuals.

The TCR comes from an adult in good health and CMV-seropositive. Sequencing used memory CD4+ T cells from blood. The V and J genes are TRBV25-1 and TRBJ2-7; no clear D gene. The CDR3 DNA follows: TGTGCCAGCAGGGGGTTAAACGAGCAGTACTTC. Translation: CASRGLNEQYF.